A selection of T cell receptor beta chains follows, all from one sample in a study of T cells in Graves' hyperthyroidism and ophthalmopathy. In TCRdb, the multiplex PCR reads were re-called with MiXCR into one record per CDR3 protein. The sample consists of around 420,000 distinct CDR3 sequences, about a sixth of them appearing once. Sequencing input: blood. The receptors shown here come from a woman between 18 and 30 years old with Graves' hyperthyroidism. Each CDR3 is given with its conserved first and last residue. The D gene is left open where the match is weak. Rows may omit the clone size; those that give it use once, few, many or a size class.

v_call	d_call	j_call	clone_size	cdr3_aa	cdr3_nt
TRBV6-1	TRBD1	TRBJ2-3	many	CASSGTGGLTDTQYF	TGTGCCAGCAGTGGGACAGGGGGTTTAACAGATACGCAGTATTTT
TRBV5-8	TRBD1	TRBJ1-2	many	CASSVRTGGNYGYTF	TGTGCCAGCAGCGTGCGGACAGGGGGCAACTATGGCTACACCTTC
TRBV18	TRBD1	TRBJ1-4	many	CASSPPTGTANEKLFF	TGTGCCAGCTCACCACCTACCGGGACAGCTAATGAAAAACTGTTTTTT
TRBV7-8	TRBD1	TRBJ1-1	many	CASSGRQGVNTEAFF	TGTGCCAGCAGCGGTAGACAGGGAGTAAACACTGAAGCTTTCTTT
TRBV6-2/TRBV6-3	NA	TRBJ1-2	NA	CASSRRDFRYGYTF	TGTGCCAGCAGTCGTCGGGACTTCCGTTATGGCTACACCTTC
TRBV27	TRBD1	TRBJ2-7	NA	CASRGQGAYRVEQYF	TGTGCCAGCAGGGGACAGGGGGCGTACCGGGTCGAGCAGTACTTC
TRBV6-2/TRBV6-3	TRBD2	TRBJ2-2	many	CASSYPLAGLTGELFF	TGTGCCAGCAGTTACCCCCTAGCGGGGCTCACCGGGGAGCTGTTTTTT
TRBV12-3/TRBV12-4	NA	TRBJ1-5	many	CASRAGGGNQPQHF	TGTGCCAGCAGGGCGGGGGGTGGCAATCAGCCCCAGCATTTT
TRBV12-3/TRBV12-4	NA	TRBJ1-3	many	CASSVETIYF	TGTGCCAGCAGCGTTGAGACCATATATTTT
TRBV29-1	TRBD2	TRBJ2-1	NA	CSVEGVSGPYNEQFF	TGCAGCGTTGAAGGTGTTAGCGGGCCTTACAATGAGCAGTTCTTC
TRBV6-1	NA	TRBJ2-5	few	CASSEARVGGKTQYF	TGTGCCAGCAGTGAAGCGCGAGTGGGCGGGAAGACCCAGTACTTC
TRBV4-2	NA	TRBJ1-5	NA	CASSQEGGSNQPQHF	TGTGCCAGCAGCCAAGAAGGGGGATCCAATCAGCCCCAGCATTTT
TRBV3-1	NA	TRBJ2-7	many	CASSTRGAAEQYF	TGTGCCAGCAGCACGAGGGGGGCCGCCGAGCAGTACTTC
TRBV2	NA	TRBJ1-2	many	CASSADSYGYTF	TGTGCCAGCAGCGCTGACAGCTATGGCTACACCTTC
TRBV29-1	NA	TRBJ2-1	many	CSVEGGWSAAYNEQFF	TGCAGCGTTGAAGGGGGATGGTCAGCGGCATACAATGAGCAGTTCTTC
TRBV7-9	NA	TRBJ2-5	many	CASSLRPQETQYF	TGTGCCAGCAGCTTAAGACCTCAAGAGACCCAGTACTTC
TRBV12-3/TRBV12-4	NA	TRBJ1-6	few	CASSLATTGYNSPLHF	TGTGCCAGCAGTTTAGCGACGACAGGCTATAATTCACCCCTCCACTTT
TRBV6-1	TRBD1	TRBJ1-2	many	CASRSDRGLSTGYGYTF	TGTGCCAGCAGGAGTGACAGGGGCCTCTCGACGGGCTATGGCTACACCTTC
TRBV2	NA	TRBJ2-7	many	CASSGTYEQYF	TGTGCCAGCAGCGGGACCTACGAGCAGTACTTC
TRBV7-9	NA	TRBJ2-1	many	CASSLAGSPYNEQFF	TGTGCCAGCAGCTTAGCAGGATCTCCCTACAATGAGCAGTTCTTC
TRBV25-1	NA	TRBJ2-4	few	CASSDSSEELAKNIQYF	TGTGCCAGCAGTGACTCAAGTGAGGAGCTAGCCAAAAACATTCAGTACTTC
TRBV3-1	NA	TRBJ2-2	many	CASSQGDRLNTGELFF	TGTGCCAGCAGCCAAGGGGATAGGCTAAACACCGGGGAGCTGTTTTTT
TRBV27	NA	TRBJ2-6	NA	CASTSSRVDPGANVLTF	TGTGCCAGCACCAGCAGCAGGGTTGATCCTGGGGCCAACGTCCTGACTTTC
TRBV7-3	TRBD1	TRBJ2-3	NA	CASSPGTGPLSTDTQYF	TGTGCCAGCAGCCCGGGGACAGGGCCCTTGAGCACAGATACGCAGTATTTT
TRBV6-1	NA	TRBJ1-1	many	CATERVAGEESEAFF	TGTGCCACTGAGAGGGTGGCAGGGGAGGAGAGTGAAGCTTTCTTT
TRBV28	TRBD1	TRBJ2-7	few	CASSRQGEEQYF	TGTGCCAGCAGTCGACAGGGGGAAGAGCAGTACTTC
TRBV15	NA	TRBJ1-1	many	CATRVGRLNTEAFF	TGTGCCACCAGGGTAGGGCGCTTGAACACTGAAGCTTTCTTT
TRBV20-1	NA	TRBJ2-1	NA	CSARDNGLSSYNEQFF	TGCAGTGCTAGAGATAACGGACTGAGCTCCTACAATGAGCAGTTCTTC
TRBV7-8	NA	TRBJ2-7	many	CASSSAGSFYEQYF	TGTGCCAGCAGCTCGGCCGGCAGCTTCTACGAGCAGTACTTC
TRBV19	NA	TRBJ1-5	NA	CASSTVDTRNQPQHF	TGTGCCAGTAGTACGGTGGACACGCGCAATCAGCCCCAGCATTTT
TRBV11-3	TRBD1	TRBJ2-1	many	CASSSGQVRHNEQFF	TGTGCCAGCAGCTCAGGACAGGTTCGGCACAATGAGCAGTTCTTC
TRBV28	NA	TRBJ1-3	many	CASSLGGKAGNTIYF	TGTGCCAGCAGTTTAGGCGGAAAAGCTGGAAACACCATATATTTT
TRBV20-1	TRBD2	TRBJ2-3	few	CSASLKPGLAGDTQYF	TGCAGTGCTAGCCTAAAACCAGGACTAGCGGGGGATACGCAGTATTTT
TRBV5-1	TRBD1	TRBJ1-4	many	CASSLRQGNEKLFF	TGCGCCAGCAGCTTGAGACAGGGGAATGAAAAACTGTTTTTT
TRBV20-1	NA	TRBJ2-3	many	CSARVVAATDTQYF	TGCAGTGCTAGAGTGGTAGCGGCCACAGATACGCAGTATTTT
TRBV20-1	NA	TRBJ2-3	NA	CSARDSTGGADTQYF	TGCAGTGCTAGAGACAGTACGGGGGGCGCAGATACGCAGTATTTT
TRBV3-1	TRBD2	TRBJ2-5	NA	CASSLPGGRAGETQYF	TGTGCCAGCAGCCTGCCCGGCGGGAGGGCCGGGGAGACCCAGTACTTC
TRBV12-3/TRBV12-4	TRBD1	TRBJ2-7	many	CASSPDRVHGEQYF	TGTGCCAGCAGTCCTGACAGGGTCCATGGCGAGCAGTACTTC
TRBV20-1	TRBD2	TRBJ2-5	many	CSARGGRAGRRTQYF	TGCAGTGCTAGAGGCGGGAGGGCCGGGCGGAGGACCCAGTACTTC
TRBV19	NA	TRBJ1-5	NA	CASSGFRQPQHF	TGTGCCAGTAGTGGCTTTCGTCAGCCCCAGCATTTT
TRBV11-2	TRBD2	TRBJ2-5	many	CASSRNLAVQETQYF	TGTGCCAGCAGCCGAAACCTAGCGGTCCAAGAGACCCAGTACTTC
TRBV10-3	NA	TRBJ1-1	NA	CAISPQGRPNTEAFF	TGTGCCATCAGCCCACAGGGTAGGCCGAACACTGAAGCTTTCTTT
TRBV2	NA	TRBJ1-3	many	CASSYRRFSGNTIYF	TGTGCCAGCAGTTACAGGAGATTCTCTGGAAACACCATATATTTT
TRBV7-2	NA	TRBJ2-7	many	CASSIKWDTAYEQYF	TGTGCCAGCAGCATTAAGTGGGACACAGCCTACGAGCAGTACTTC
TRBV7-2	TRBD1	TRBJ2-7	many	CASSSSGTGGEQYF	TGTGCCAGCAGCTCCTCCGGGACAGGGGGCGAGCAGTACTTC
TRBV2	NA	TRBJ2-5	NA	CASSPVRTQYF	TGTGCCAGCAGTCCCGTTCGGACCCAGTACTTC
TRBV3-1	NA	TRBJ2-7	many	CASSQVLEGNEQYF	TGTGCCAGCAGCCAAGTCCTGGAGGGCAACGAGCAGTACTTC
TRBV4-1	TRBD2	TRBJ2-7	NA	CASSQPRGNFYEQYF	TGCGCCAGCAGCCAACCGCGGGGGAACTTCTACGAGCAGTACTTC
TRBV4-3	NA	TRBJ1-3	NA	CASSQGFRGQVAGNTIYF	TGCGCCAGCAGCCAAGGGTTCCGGGGTCAGGTAGCTGGAAACACCATATATTTT
TRBV7-2	TRBD2	TRBJ2-7	NA	CASSLEAGYYEQYF	TGTGCCAGCAGCTTAGAAGCGGGGTACTACGAGCAGTACTTC
TRBV9	NA	TRBJ2-5	NA	CASSVDWPFKETQYF	TGTGCCAGCAGCGTAGATTGGCCATTTAAAGAGACCCAGTACTTC
TRBV12-3/TRBV12-4	TRBD1	TRBJ1-1	many	CASRREGAEDTEAFF	TGTGCCAGCAGGCGAGAGGGGGCAGAGGACACTGAAGCTTTCTTT